This section outlines one T cell receptor beta chain sequence together with its context. Individuals drawn from around 25 US areas were roughly 18 to 100 years old. Assignments of participants to cohorts depended upon their own reported clinical history. Trimming took 5 bases from V and 8 from J, leaving 13 bases between them. The CDR3 is 12 residues long. In germline, CDR1 is GTSNPN, CDR2 SVGIG (reference sequence). The data were obtained in a study of blood T cell repertoires in COVID-19. Study-level information: Sample material is recorded as cDNA or gDNA derived from T cells, B-cell-depleted T cells, or PBMCs.

Using immunoSEQ multiplex PCR, the repertoire was profiled, and TCRdb retains in-frame clones only, with some absent. The sample includes hundreds of thousands of clones, roughly 80% of them seen just once. The sample was PBMCs or T cells enriched from blood (not recorded which). The chain combines TRBV30 with TRBJ2-1, with D unclear. The sequence derives from a man between 35 and 55 years old who had been exposed to COVID-19. Here the CDR3 DNA reads TGTGCCTGGGCGAGTCGCGGTCATGAGCAGTTCTTC. Translating gives CAWASRGHEQFF.